This T cell receptor beta chain is from a study of T cells in Graves' hyperthyroidism and ophthalmopathy. The V gene end was trimmed by 4 bases and the J gene end by 4 bases; junction bases not matched to a gene: 12. Germline-derived CDR1 and CDR2 are SQVTM and ANQGSEA. CDR3 size: 15 residues. The study excluded patients with uncontrolled infection, other autoimmune disease, pregnancy or lactation. Thyroid ultrasound, orbital computed tomography, clinical symptoms, and serum thyroxine and TRAb underpinned diagnoses. For this clonotype: Antigen unknown.

Study-wide results and caveats: Ophthalmopathy prediction by the model preceded onset by a median about 6 months. A model built on 13 V-J features separated ophthalmopathy from stable hyperthyroidism.

Amplification of TCR beta CDR3 regions was performed using RNA transcripts as template. Using the HTBI primer set, a first-round RT-PCR was run on the TCR CDR3. TCRdb reprocessed the multiplex PCR reads with MiXCR, giving one entry per CDR3 protein. The sample includes fewer than 750,000 distinct CDR3 sequences, about 43% seen only once; the top ten take approximately 8.4%. The sequence derives from a woman under 30 with Graves' hyperthyroidism. Sequencing used peripheral blood or thyroid tissue (not recorded which). This rearrangement joins TRBV29-1 to TRBJ2-5; 7 bases align to TRBD1. The CDR3 DNA follows: TGCAGCGTTGCCCAGGGACAGATTGACACAGAGACCCAGTACTTC. Translated, it gives CSVAQGQIDTETQYF.